Presented here are 23 T cell receptor beta chains from one specimen sequenced in a study of T cell changes during pregnancy in multiple sclerosis. Clones were read by immunoSEQ multiplex PCR, and TCRdb kept only the in-frame ones, dropping some. The table shows around 70,000 clones, with approximately 91% occurring only once. Sequenced material: peripheral blood, taken in the third trimester of pregnancy. Receptors were obtained from a female donor with multiple sclerosis, enrolled in a pregnancy study.

In this sample, this clone turned up a few times. The chain couples TRBV2 to TRBJ1-2; weak D call: TRBD1 (5 bases). CDR1 and CDR2 (germline): SNHLY, FYNNEI. The CDR3 runs 15 residues. Deletions cut 0 bases from V and 7 bases from J, with 15 bases between. The CDR3, as DNA: TGTGCCAGCAGTGAAGCGCTTCGGGGGACTGGTGGCTACACCTTC. Protein: CASSEALRGTGGYTF.

This clone was recorded only once. The rearrangement joins TRBV5-1 to TRBJ2-2, with D perhaps TRBD1 (5 bases). There are 16 residues in the CDR3. The ends were cut back, 2 bases at V and 0 bases at J, with 11 bases in the middle. Germline assignment: CDR1 SGHRS and CDR2 YFSETQ. The CDR3 region has the DNA TGCGCCAGCAGCTTACCGACAGAGACGAACACCGGGGAGCTGTTTTTT. The encoded protein is CASSLPTETNTGELFF.

The V and J genes are TRBV7-8 and TRBJ2-5, with D tentatively TRBD2 (8 bases). The CDR3 totals 19 residues. Germline CDR1 is SGHVS and CDR2 is FQNEAQ. V gave up 4 bases and J gave up 5 bases, with 29 bases separating them. The CDR3 reads CASSSMPPRGRGVLETQYF. As DNA, the CDR3 is TGTGCCAGCAGCTCCATGCCCCCGAGGGGGCGGGGGGTCCTGGAGACCCAGTACTTC.

CDR3 residues: CATRSSRAGANVLTF. For the CDR3, the DNA is TGTGCCACCAGGTCCTCCAGGGCTGGGGCCAACGTCCTGACTTTC. V usage is TRBV15 and J usage is TRBJ2-6; a weak D match, TRBD1 (5 bases). V lost 6 bases to trimming and J lost 2 bases, with 11 bases between them. The CDR3 has 15 amino acids. Per the germline V gene, CDR1 is LNHNV and CDR2 is YYDKDF (reference sequence).

The J gene is TRBJ2-2, the V gene TRBV6-1; perhaps TRBD1 as D (7 bases). Germline V CDR1 and CDR2: MNHNS, SASEGT. Trimming took off 7 bases at V and 5 bases at J, with 17 bases between the two ends. This CDR3 contains 15 residues. CDR3 region: CASISQGGWTGELFF. The CDR3 region has the DNA TGTGCCAGCATTTCCCAGGGGGGTTGGACCGGGGAGCTGTTTTTT.

The CDR3 DNA reads TGTGCCTGGAGCCTGGGGCCGGAAACTGAAGCTTTCTTT. It codes for CAWSLGPETEAFF. The V gene is TRBV30, the J gene TRBJ1-1, with D perhaps matching TRBD1 (5 bases). Germline CDR1 GTSNPN, CDR2 SVGIG (reference sequence). Trimming left V 3 bases short and J 5 bases short, with 13 bases between. The CDR3 spans 13 residues.

The CDR3 DNA sequence: TGTGCCAGCAGCCATCGACGGACAGGGGGCAGACAGCCCCAGCATTTT. Translated: CASSHRRTGGRQPQHF. This chain joins TRBV7-8 and TRBJ1-5; the match to TRBD1 covers 11 bases. Germline assignment: CDR1 SGHVS and CDR2 FQNEAQ. J gave up 7 bases and V 5 bases, and 10 bases lay outside the gene matches. There are 16 residues in the CDR3.

This chain uses TRBV5-6 with TRBJ2-7; D gene uncertain. Germline V gene sequence: CDR1 SGHDT, CDR2 YYEEEE. This CDR3 is built from 15 residues. Trimming removed 0 bases at V and 3 bases at J, with 13 bases between. The chain's CDR3 is CASSLVGGVYYEQYF. The CDR3 nucleotides read TGTGCCAGCAGCTTGGTGGGTGGAGTTTACTACGAGCAGTACTTC.

This clone was found once. The rearrangement joins TRBV2 to TRBJ2-7; 8 bases agree with TRBD1. Germline V gives CDR1 SNHLY, CDR2 FYNNEI. The CDR3 totals 17 residues. J gave up 3 bases and V 2 bases, and 12 bases lay outside the gene matches. The CDR3 DNA is TGTGCCAGCAGTGAAAGCGTGGGACAGGAGATGATCTACGAGCAGTACTTC. Encoded protein: CASSESVGQEMIYEQYF.

The chain carries TRBV5-4 and TRBJ2-7; 7 bases line up with TRBD1. V lost 6 bases to trimming and J lost 2 bases; unmatched junction nucleotides: 8. CDR3 size: 14 residues. The germline CDR1 and CDR2 sequences are SGHNT and YYREEE (reference sequence). CDR3 region: CASTNDRAAYEQYF. CDR3 bases: TGTGCCAGCACCAACGACAGGGCCGCCTACGAGCAGTACTTC.

This chain links TRBV2 with TRBJ2-3; 15 bases match TRBD2. The CDR3 loop spans 15 amino acids. Trimming removed 7 bases from V and 11 bases from J; junction bases left unmatched: 10. CDR1 is SNHLY and CDR2 is FYNNEI in the germline V gene. This chain's CDR3 is CASIWTSGGASVQYF. CDR3 DNA: TGTGCCAGCATTTGGACTAGCGGGGGGGCTAGTGTGCAGTATTTT.

The chain is built from TRBV5-4 and TRBJ2-4; 7 bases map to TRBD2. V lost 1 base to trimming and J lost 9 bases; unmatched junction nucleotides: 10. The CDR3 runs 15 residues. Looked up from germline, CDR1 is SGHNT and CDR2 is YYREEE (reference sequence). DNA for the CDR3: TGTGCCAGCAGCTTGTCCATGGGACTATCGACCATTCAGTACTTC. Protein sequence: CASSLSMGLSTIQYF. Combining the CDR3 with reference TRBV5-4 and TRBJ2-4 gives the whole variable domain ETGVTQSPTHLIKTRGQQVTLRCSSQSGHNTVSWYQQALGQGPQFIFQYYREEENGRGNFPPRFSGLQFPNYSSELNVNALELDDSALYLCASSLSMGLSTIQYFGAGTRLSVL.

The chain is built from TRBV10-3 and TRBJ2-3; 8 bases align to TRBD2. Trimming at V came to 0 bases and at J to 11 bases, leaving 10 bases not matched to a gene. The V gene's germline CDR1 is ENHRY and CDR2 SYGVKD. This CDR3 region has 15 residues. Written as DNA, the CDR3 is TGTGCCATCAGTGAGTCAATCAGCGGGGGAGGGAGGCAGTATTTT. It is translated as CAISESISGGGRQYF.

The chain carries TRBV29-1 and TRBJ2-1; 9 nucleotides line up with TRBD2. The trim removed 2 bases at V and 5 bases at J, leaving 13 bases unmatched. The CDR3 runs to 17 residues. CDR1 SQVTM and CDR2 ANQGSEA come from the germline V gene. Written as DNA, the CDR3 is TGCAGCGTTGAAATGGCGGGGGGGCCTTATCTAGACAATGAGCAGTTCTTC. This gives the protein CSVEMAGGPYLDNEQFF.

This clone was seen once. This rearrangement joins TRBV11-2 to TRBJ2-4, with a possible D match to TRBD2 (5 bases). V gave up 1 base and J gave up 0 bases, with 7 bases separating them. The CDR3 is made up of 15 amino acids. The germline gives CDR1 SGHAT, CDR2 FQNNGV. CDR3 nucleotides: TGTGCCAGCAGCTTAGCGGGGTTAGCCAAAAACATTCAGTACTTC. Protein: CASSLAGLAKNIQYF.

The gene calls are TRBV12-5 and TRBJ1-1; 7 positions agree with TRBD1. CDR3 length equals 13 residues. Germline loops: CDR1 LGHNT, CDR2 FRNRAP. The V segment lost 4 bases and the J segment 4 bases; nucleotides outside the gene matches: 3. DNA for the CDR3: TGTGCTAGTGGTTCCGACAGGGCCACTGAAGCTTTCTTT. Translation: CASGSDRATEAFF.

The rearrangement uses TRBV18 and TRBJ1-1; the match to TRBD1 covers 7 bases. J was trimmed by 12 bases and V by 5 bases; bases with no gene match: 12. The CDR3 has 13 amino acids. In germline, CDR1 is KGHSH, CDR2 LQKENI. In DNA form, the CDR3 reads TGTGCCAGCTCATCGACCGACAGGGCGACGACTTTCTTT. Protein sequence: CASSSTDRATTFF.

The rearrangement joins TRBV9 to TRBJ2-1; no reliable D call. The V gene lost 0 bases and the J gene lost 5 bases, with 6 bases spanning the gap. The CDR3 runs 13 residues. Germline CDR1 reads SGDLS; CDR2 reads YYNGEE. Here the CDR3 reads CASSVEPDNEQFF. The CDR3 nucleotides are TGTGCCAGCAGCGTAGAGCCGGACAATGAGCAGTTCTTC. Variable domain in full (rest from reference TRBV9 and TRBJ2-1): DSGVTQTPKHLITATGQRVTLRCSPRSGDLSVYWYQQSLDQGLQFLIQYYNGEERAKGNILERFSAQQFPDLHSELNLSSLELGDSALYFCASSVEPDNEQFFGPGTRLTVL.

The chain joins TRBV7-8 to TRBJ2-3; D not resolved. The CDR3 runs 13 residues. The V end was cut by 5 bases, the J end by 1 base, with 7 bases between. The V gene's germline CDR1 is SGHVS and CDR2 FQNEAQ. The DNA for the CDR3 is TGTGCCAGCAGCCCCCGGGGCACAGATACGCAGTATTTT. It is translated as CASSPRGTDTQYF.

This clone has a single count. J is TRBJ2-7 and V is TRBV28, with D uncertain. Germline-derived CDR1 and CDR2 are MDHEN and SYDVKM. V lost 2 bases and J 3 bases, leaving 8 bases between the germline ends. The CDR3 runs 13 residues. CDR3 DNA sequence: TGTGCCAGCAGTTTAGGGCAGAACTACGAGCAGTACTTC. Translating gives CASSLGQNYEQYF.

The rearrangement uses TRBV7-9 and TRBJ1-1, with D perhaps TRBD1 (6 bases). The ends were cut back, 5 bases at V and 3 bases at J, with 10 bases in the middle. Germline V gene data show CDR1 as SEHNR and CDR2 as FQNEAQ (reference sequence). The CDR3 consists of 13 residues. This CDR3 is CASSITGYTEAFF. CDR3 DNA sequence: TGTGCCAGCAGCATCACAGGGTACACTGAAGCTTTCTTT. Variable domain in full (rest from reference TRBV7-9 and TRBJ1-1): DTGVSQNPRHKITKRGQNVTFRCDPISEHNRLYWYRQTLGQGPEFLTYFQNEAQLEKSRLLSDRFSAERPKGSFSTLEIQRTEQGDSAMYLCASSITGYTEAFFGQGTRLTVV.

The rearrangement joins TRBV25-1 to TRBJ1-1; TRBD1 matches at 8 bases. The CDR3 runs to 11 residues. CDR1 is MGHDK and CDR2 is SYGVNS in the germline V gene. The ends lost 8 bases at V and 12 bases at J; junction bases unmatched: 8. This CDR3 is CASVQGAVPFF. The CDR3 DNA follows: TGTGCCAGCGTTCAGGGGGCTGTACCTTTCTTT.

This rearrangement joins TRBV2 to TRBJ2-5, with TRBD1 matching over 9 bases. The V segment lost 5 bases and the J segment 5 bases; nucleotides outside the gene matches: 9. CDR1 and CDR2 (germline): SNHLY, FYNNEI. The CDR3 covers 15 residues. CDR3 sequence (DNA): TGTGCCAGCAGTTTCCCCACAGGGGGCGGGGAGACCCAGTACTTC. Its protein product is CASSFPTGGGETQYF.